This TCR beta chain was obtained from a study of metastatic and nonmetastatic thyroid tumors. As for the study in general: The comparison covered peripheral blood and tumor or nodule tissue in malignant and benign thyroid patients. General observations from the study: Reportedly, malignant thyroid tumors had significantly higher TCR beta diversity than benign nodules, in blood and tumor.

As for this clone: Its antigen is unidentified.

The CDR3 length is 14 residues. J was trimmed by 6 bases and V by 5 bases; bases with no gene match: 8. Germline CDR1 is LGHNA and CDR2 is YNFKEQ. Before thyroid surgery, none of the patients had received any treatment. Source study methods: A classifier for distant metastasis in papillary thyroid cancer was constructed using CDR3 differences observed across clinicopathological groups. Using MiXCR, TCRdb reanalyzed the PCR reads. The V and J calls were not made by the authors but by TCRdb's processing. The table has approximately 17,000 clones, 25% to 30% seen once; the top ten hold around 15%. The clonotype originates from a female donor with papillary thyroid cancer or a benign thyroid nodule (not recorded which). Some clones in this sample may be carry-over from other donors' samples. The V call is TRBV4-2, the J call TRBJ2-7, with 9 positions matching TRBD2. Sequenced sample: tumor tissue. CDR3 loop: CASSSGREGREQYF. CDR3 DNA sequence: TGTGCCAGCAGCAGTGGGCGGGAGGGCCGCGAGCAGTACTTC.